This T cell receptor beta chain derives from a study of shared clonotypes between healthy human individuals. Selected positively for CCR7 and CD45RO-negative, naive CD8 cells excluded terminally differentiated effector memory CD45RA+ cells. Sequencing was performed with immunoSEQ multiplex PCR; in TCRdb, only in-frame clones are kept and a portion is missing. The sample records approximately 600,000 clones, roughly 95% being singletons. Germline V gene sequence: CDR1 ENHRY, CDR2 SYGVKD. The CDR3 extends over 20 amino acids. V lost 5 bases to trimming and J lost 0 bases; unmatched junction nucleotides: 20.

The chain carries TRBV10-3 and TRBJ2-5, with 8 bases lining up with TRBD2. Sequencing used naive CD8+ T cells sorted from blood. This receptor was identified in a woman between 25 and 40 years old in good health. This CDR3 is CAISTGPWDPQGLDQETQYF. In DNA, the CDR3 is TGTGCCATCAGTACTGGCCCTTGGGACCCGCAGGGACTAGACCAAGAGACCCAGTACTTC.